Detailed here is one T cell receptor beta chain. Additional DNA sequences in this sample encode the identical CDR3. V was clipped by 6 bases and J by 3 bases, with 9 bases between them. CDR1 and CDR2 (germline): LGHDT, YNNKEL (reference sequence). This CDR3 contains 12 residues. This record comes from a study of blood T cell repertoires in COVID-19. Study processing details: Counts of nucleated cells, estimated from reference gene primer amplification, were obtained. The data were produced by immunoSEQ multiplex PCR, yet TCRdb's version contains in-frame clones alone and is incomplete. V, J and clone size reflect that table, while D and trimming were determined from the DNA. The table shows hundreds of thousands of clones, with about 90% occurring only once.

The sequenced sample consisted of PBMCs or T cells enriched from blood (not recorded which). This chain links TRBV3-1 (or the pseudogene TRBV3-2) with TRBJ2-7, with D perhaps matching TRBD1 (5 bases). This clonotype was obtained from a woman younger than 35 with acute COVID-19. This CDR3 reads CASSHDSYEQYF. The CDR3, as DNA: TGTGCCAGCAGTCACGACAGCTACGAGCAGTACTTC.